This T cell receptor beta chain was recorded in a study of CD8 T cells in ankylosing spondylitis. Overall study findings and caveats: Existing reports had already noted some motif variants in reactive arthritis synovial fluid and blood. Significant enrichment of disease-linked clones was reportedly seen in matched ankylosing spondylitis synovial fluid.

TCRdb reprocessed the 5' RACE reads with MiXCR, giving one entry per CDR3 protein. Here the sample spans approximately 42,000 distinct CDR3 sequences, around 3.8% being singletons. The germline gives CDR1 SGDLS, CDR2 YYNGEE. Deletions cut 4 bases from V and 2 bases from J, with 15 bases between. The CDR3 is made up of 15 amino acids. This clonotype was seen repeatedly, ten times or more. Its specificity is unknown. The genes are TRBV9 and TRBJ1-2; no clear D. The material sequenced was blood, either unsorted or a sorted T cell fraction (not recorded which). The clonotype comes from a female donor with ankylosing spondylitis or in good health (not recorded which). CDR3 sequence: CASSYMWSGNYGYTF. The CDR3 DNA sequence: TGTGCCAGCAGCTATATGTGGTCGGGGAACTATGGCTACACCTTC.